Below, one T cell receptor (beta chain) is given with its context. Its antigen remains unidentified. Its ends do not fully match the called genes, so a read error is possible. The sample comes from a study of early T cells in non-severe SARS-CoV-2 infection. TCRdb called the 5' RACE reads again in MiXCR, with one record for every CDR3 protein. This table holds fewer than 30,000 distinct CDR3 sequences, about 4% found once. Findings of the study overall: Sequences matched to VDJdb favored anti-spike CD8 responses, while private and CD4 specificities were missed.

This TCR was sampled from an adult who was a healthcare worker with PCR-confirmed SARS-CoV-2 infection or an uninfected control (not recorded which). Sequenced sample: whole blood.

CDR3 sequence: CTSIIFDEQYF. The DNA for the CDR3 is TGTACCAGCATAATTTTTGACGAGCAGTACTTC. The rearrangement links TRBV2 to TRBJ2-7; no definite D call. The CDR3 totals 11 residues. CDR1 is SNHLY and CDR2 is FYNNEI in the germline V gene.